Below, 21 T cell receptor beta chains from the same sample are listed, as sequenced in a study of CD8 T cells in ankylosing spondylitis. TCRdb used MiXCR to reprocess the 5' RACE reads, holding one entry per CDR3 protein. The profile shows roughly 180,000 distinct CDR3 sequences, approximately 10% of them singletons. The sample comprised blood, either unsorted or a sorted T cell fraction (not recorded which). These receptors originate from a male donor with ankylosing spondylitis or in good health (not recorded which).

The genes are TRBV25-1 and TRBJ2-5; the match to TRBD2 covers 8 bases. This CDR3 is 15 amino acids long. Germline CDR1 MGHDK, CDR2 SYGVNS. J was trimmed by 5 bases and V by 6 bases; bases with no gene match: 11. This chain's CDR3 is CASRRGARLEETQYF. CDR3 sequence (DNA): TGTGCCAGCAGGCGGGGGGCTAGGCTGGAGGAGACCCAGTACTTC.

This clonotype was detected ten times or more. V gene TRBV5-1 combines with J gene TRBJ1-2; perhaps TRBD1 as D (6 bases). CDR3 length equals 12 residues. The V end lost 0 bases, the J end lost 8 bases, and 8 bases lay between the germline ends. Germline-derived CDR1 and CDR2 are SGHRS and YFSETQ. Written as DNA, the CDR3 is TGCGCCAGCAGCTTGGAAGGGGGAGGCTACACCTTC. This translates into CASSLEGGGYTF.

This clonotype has just a few counts. The DNA of the CDR3 is TGTGCCAGCAGTGACAGGGGAAGGACTGAAGCTTTCTTT. Translated: CASSDRGRTEAFF. V is TRBV6-1 and J is TRBJ1-1; a weak D match, TRBD1 (6 bases). The CDR3 has 13 amino acids. Germline V gives CDR1 MNHNS, CDR2 SASEGT. The V end lost 3 bases, the J end lost 5 bases, and 10 bases lay between the germline ends.

This clonotype was recorded many times. This chain uses TRBV29-1 with TRBJ2-5; D is perhaps TRBD1 or TRBD2 (5 bases each). V lost 1 base to trimming and J lost 2 bases, with 11 bases between them. Germline CDR1 reads SQVTM; CDR2 reads ANQGSEA. CDR3 length: 14 residues. CDR3 sequence: CSVEGRGFQETQYF. The CDR3 DNA follows: TGCAGCGTTGAAGGCCGGGGCTTTCAAGAGACCCAGTACTTC.

The chain combines TRBV7-9 with TRBJ2-7, with D possibly matching TRBD2 (6 bases). Trimming took 5 bases from V and 2 from J, leaving 16 bases between them. This CDR3 is 15 amino acids long. CDR1 SEHNR and CDR2 FQNEAQ come from the germline V gene (reference sequence). The CDR3 DNA reads TGTGCCAGCAGCACCGGGACTCACCTTACCTACGAGCAGTACTTC. Translation gives CASSTGTHLTYEQYF.

The V gene is TRBV19, the J gene TRBJ1-1; D gene ambiguous. The CDR3 totals 15 residues. V was cut by 5 bases and J by 5 bases, with 18 bases left in between. Germline V lookup: CDR1 LNHDA, CDR2 SQIVND (reference sequence). The CDR3, as DNA: TGTGCCAGTAGTGTGGATCCTGCTCCGGGTACTGAAGCTTTCTTT. This encodes CASSVDPAPGTEAFF. Based on the CDR3 plus reference TRBV19 and TRBJ1-1, the full variable domain is DGGITQSPKYLFRKEGQNVTLSCEQNLNHDAMYWYRQDPGQGLRLIYYSQIVNDFQKGDIAEGYSVSREKKESFPLTVTSAQKNPTAFYLCASSVDPAPGTEAFFGQGTRLTVV.

This clonotype has ten or more counts. The rearrangement joins TRBV10-3 to TRBJ2-1; 7 bases are shared with TRBD1. Germline V CDR1 and CDR2: ENHRY, SYGVKD. The CDR3 sequence is 14 residues long. Losses at the gene ends were 0 bases for V and 5 bases for J; bases not matched to a gene: 1. CDR3 in DNA: TGTGCCATCAGTGAGTCCCAGGGGGACAATGAGCAGTTCTTC. Translating gives CAISESQGDNEQFF.

This sequence joins TRBV7-2 and TRBJ1-1; no clear D. Germline V lookup: CDR1 SGHTA, CDR2 FQGNSA. The CDR3 has 14 residues. V was cut by 4 bases and J by 1 base, with 10 bases left in between. CDR3 amino acids: CASSSLPGNTEAFF. The CDR3 DNA reads as TGTGCCAGCAGCTCTCTTCCGGGGAACACTGAAGCTTTCTTT.

This clonotype was detected only a few times. The rearrangement uses TRBV7-9 and TRBJ2-3; the match to TRBD1 covers 8 bases. The CDR3 is made up of 16 amino acids. The junction had 4 bases not matched to a gene; V was cut back by 2 bases and J by 0 bases. Germline CDR1 SEHNR, CDR2 FQNEAQ (reference sequence). This CDR3 is CASSLYRTGSTDTQYF. As DNA, the CDR3 is TGTGCCAGCAGCTTATATCGGACAGGGAGCACAGATACGCAGTATTTT.

This clonotype was detected ten times or more. The chain employs TRBV6-1 and TRBJ1-2; a weak D match, TRBD1 (6 bases). Looked up from germline, CDR1 is MNHNS and CDR2 is SASEGT. This CDR3 is built from 13 residues. Trimming pared 6 bases from V and 6 bases from J, leaving 14 bases between. CDR3 loop: CASSQGILDGYTF. The CDR3, as DNA: TGTGCCAGCAGCCAGGGGATTTTGGATGGCTACACCTTC.

This clonotype showed up many times. The V and J genes are TRBV2 and TRBJ2-3; D unclear. V lost 3 bases, J lost 2 bases, and 9 bases lay in between. The CDR3 length is 14 residues. CDR1 is SNHLY, CDR2 FYNNEI, per germline. CDR3 protein: CASSDSKVTDTQYF. For the CDR3, the DNA is TGTGCCAGCAGTGACAGCAAAGTCACAGATACGCAGTATTTT.

This clonotype was observed at least ten times. The rearrangement uses TRBV27 and TRBJ2-1; D unclear. This CDR3 has 18 amino acids. From germline, CDR1 is MNHEY and CDR2 SMNVEV (reference sequence). Trimming left V 0 bases short and J 0 bases short, with 15 bases between. CDR3 amino acids: CASSLSKSVLSSYNEQFF. The CDR3 DNA reads as TGTGCCAGCAGTTTATCGAAATCAGTCCTGAGCTCCTACAATGAGCAGTTCTTC.

The sample holds many counts of this clonotype. The CDR3 region has the DNA TGCAGCGTTGTGGGGACAGGGGCGGATTACACTACGAGGCAGTACTTC. This translates into CSVVGTGADYTTRQYF. The chain combines TRBV29-1 with TRBJ2-7; 10 nucleotides align to TRBD1. Germline CDR1 SQVTM, CDR2 ANQGSEA. After removal of 4 bases from V and 9 bases from J, the junction contained 18 bases not matched to a gene. The CDR3 consists of 16 residues.

This clonotype was recorded at least ten times. This chain joins TRBV29-1 and TRBJ2-5, with unresolved D. Germline V CDR1 and CDR2: SQVTM, ANQGSEA. The CDR3 length is 12 residues. V lost 6 bases and J lost 1, with 9 bases in between. The CDR3 sequence is CSVVATQETQYF. CDR3 in DNA: TGCAGCGTGGTAGCTACCCAAGAGACCCAGTACTTC.

This clonotype was found a few times. J is TRBJ2-7 and V is TRBV6-1; D unclear. V shed 6 bases and J shed 4 bases, with 16 bases lying between them. The germline CDR1 and CDR2 sequences are MNHNS and SASEGT. This CDR3 has 14 residues. The CDR3 DNA reads TGTGCCAGCAGCCTCGCCGTCCAACCTTACGAGCAGTACTTC. Its translation is CASSLAVQPYEQYF.

This clonotype appeared many times. V and J are TRBV5-6 and TRBJ2-7; 15 bases fit TRBD2. With V trimmed by 3 bases and J by 3 bases, 7 bases remained unmatched. CDR3 length: 17 residues. Looked up from germline, CDR1 is SGHDT and CDR2 is YYEEEE. Written as DNA, the CDR3 is TGTGCCAGCAGCTCGGCGGGACTAGCGGGAGGTTTCTACGAGCAGTACTTC. Protein product: CASSSAGLAGGFYEQYF.

This clonotype was counted ten times or more. V and J are TRBV2 and TRBJ2-1, with 8 positions matching TRBD2. CDR3 length: 14 amino acids. CDR1 is SNHLY and CDR2 is FYNNEI in the germline V gene. After removal of 9 bases from V and 0 bases from J, the junction contained 4 bases not matched to a gene. CDR3 nucleotides: TGTGCCAGGGCCACTAGCGGCTCCTACAATGAGCAGTTCTTC. It yields the protein CARATSGSYNEQFF.

In the case of this clonotype: At one end, the junction sequence differs from germline, possibly due to a read error. The chain has TRBV19 and TRBJ1-2; TRBD1 is a possible D gene (5 bases). The CDR3 has 13 amino acids. Germline loops: CDR1 LNHDA, CDR2 SQIVND (reference sequence). This CDR3 reads CTSSIRGDGGYTF. CDR3 nucleotide sequence: TGTACCAGTAGTATCAGAGGGGACGGCGGCTACACCTTC.

This clonotype was recorded at least ten times. The chain joins TRBV4-1 to TRBJ2-2; 10 bases match TRBD2. CDR1 and CDR2 (germline): MGHRA, YSYEKL. There are 16 residues in the CDR3. Trimming removed 4 bases from V and 7 bases from J; junction bases left unmatched: 9. CDR3: CASSRGSGRAHGELFF. Here the CDR3 DNA reads TGCGCCAGCAGCCGCGGGAGCGGGAGGGCCCACGGGGAGCTGTTTTTT.

The chain couples TRBV19 to TRBJ2-7; 7 nucleotides line up with TRBD1. The CDR3 is 16 amino acids. CDR1 and CDR2 (germline): LNHDA, SQIVND (reference sequence). The trim removed 9 bases at V and 0 bases at J, leaving 14 bases unmatched. This CDR3 reads CASSPGTEMFSYEQYF. The CDR3 DNA reads as TGTGCCAGCTCTCCCGGGACAGAAATGTTCTCCTACGAGCAGTACTTC.

This clonotype came up many times. The chain combines TRBV12-3 or TRBV12-4 with TRBJ1-2; 7 bases are shared with TRBD1. The CDR3 consists of 14 residues. The V gene end was trimmed by 3 bases and the J gene end by 6 bases; junction bases not matched to a gene: 7. DNA for the CDR3: TGTGCCAGCAGTTTGGAAGACAGGGCAAATGGCTACACCTTC. This translates into CASSLEDRANGYTF.